These T cell receptor beta chains were read from a single sample in a study of brain T cells in children with intractable seizures. Repertoires were generated with immunoSEQ multiplex PCR, while TCRdb's copy carries only in-frame clones and drops some. The repertoire holds some 76,000 clones, with about 93% as singletons. The source was peripheral blood, collected at surgery. Source of these receptors: a boy under two years old with tuberous sclerosis and intractable seizures. CDR3s include the opening cysteine and the closing phenylalanine or tryptophan. The D gene is left open where the match is weak. Size is stated for part of the rows, as once, few or many counts, or as a class when the clone is expanded.

abundance: NA
v_gene: TRBV6-2/TRBV6-3
d_gene: NA
j_gene: TRBJ2-7
CDR3nt: TGTGCCAGCAGTTCGACAGCCGCCGGGGAGCAGTACTTC
CDR3aa: CASSSTAAGEQYF

abundance: NA
v_gene: TRBV9
d_gene: NA
j_gene: TRBJ1-5
CDR3nt: TGTGCCAGCAGCGCCAGTGACAGCCGCAATCAGCCCCAGCATTTT
CDR3aa: CASSASDSRNQPQHF

abundance: NA
v_gene: TRBV13
d_gene: NA
j_gene: TRBJ1-1
CDR3nt: TGTGCCAGCAGCTTAGGCCGGGCGAACACTGAAGCTTTCTTT
CDR3aa: CASSLGRANTEAFF

abundance: NA
v_gene: TRBV4-2
d_gene: NA
j_gene: TRBJ2-2
CDR3nt: TGTGCCAGCAGCCAAGATTCAGGGGCCGGGGAGCTGTTTTTT
CDR3aa: CASSQDSGAGELFF

abundance: NA
v_gene: TRBV13
d_gene: TRBD1
j_gene: TRBJ2-5
CDR3nt: TGTGCCAGCAGTTTGATGGACAGGACAGAATGGGAGACCCAGTACTTC
CDR3aa: CASSLMDRTEWETQYF

abundance: NA
v_gene: TRBV9
d_gene: TRBD2
j_gene: TRBJ2-3
CDR3nt: TGTGCCAGCAGCGTAGAGGCGGGAGGGAGGATTGGGGATACGCAGTATTTT
CDR3aa: CASSVEAGGRIGDTQYF

abundance: NA
v_gene: TRBV10-3
d_gene: TRBD2
j_gene: TRBJ2-1
CDR3nt: TGTGCCATCAGCCAGGGACTAGCAGAGAACAATGAGCAGTTCTTC
CDR3aa: CAISQGLAENNEQFF

abundance: NA
v_gene: TRBV30
d_gene: NA
j_gene: TRBJ1-6
CDR3nt: TGTGCCTGGAGGATTTTGACTGACTATAATTCACCCCTCCACTTT
CDR3aa: CAWRILTDYNSPLHF

abundance: NA
v_gene: TRBV20-1
d_gene: NA
j_gene: TRBJ2-1
CDR3nt: TGCAGTGTCGCGTACAATGAGCAGTTCTTC
CDR3aa: CSVAYNEQFF

abundance: NA
v_gene: TRBV11-3
d_gene: TRBD1
j_gene: TRBJ1-4
CDR3nt: TGTGCCAGCAGCTCCACCCGGACAGGGGGGAAGTCAGAACTGTTTTTT
CDR3aa: CASSSTRTGGKSELFF

abundance: NA
v_gene: TRBV6-1
d_gene: NA
j_gene: TRBJ1-5
CDR3nt: TGTGCCAGCAGTGAAATCGGGGGTCACCAGCCCCAGCATTTT
CDR3aa: CASSEIGGHQPQHF

abundance: NA
v_gene: TRBV4-1
d_gene: TRBD1
j_gene: TRBJ2-5
CDR3nt: TGCGCCAGCAGCCAAGAGGACAGGTCTCAAGAGACCCAGTACTTC
CDR3aa: CASSQEDRSQETQYF

abundance: few
v_gene: TRBV7-9
d_gene: NA
j_gene: TRBJ1-3
CDR3nt: TGTGCCAGCAGCTTAGTCGTCAGGGAGGACTCTGGAAACACCATATATTTT
CDR3aa: CASSLVVREDSGNTIYF

abundance: NA
v_gene: TRBV28
d_gene: NA
j_gene: TRBJ2-2
CDR3nt: TGTGCCAGCAGTTTATACCCCCGAAGGACCACCGGGGAGCTGTTTTTT
CDR3aa: CASSLYPRRTTGELFF

abundance: NA
v_gene: TRBV3-1/TRBV3-2
d_gene: NA
j_gene: TRBJ1-6
CDR3nt: TGTGCCAGCAGCCAAGCGCGGTGGAAGGGGTGGGATTCACCCCTCCACTTT
CDR3aa: CASSQARWKGWDSPLHF

abundance: NA
v_gene: TRBV28
d_gene: NA
j_gene: TRBJ2-7
CDR3nt: TGTGCCAGCAGTATACGGACACCCCTGACCTACGAGCAGTACTTC
CDR3aa: CASSIRTPLTYEQYF

abundance: NA
v_gene: TRBV6-1
d_gene: NA
j_gene: TRBJ1-2
CDR3nt: TGTGCCAGCAGTGAAGTGGGATATGGGGGGGAGTGGGGCTACACCTTC
CDR3aa: CASSEVGYGGEWGYTF

abundance: NA
v_gene: TRBV5-1
d_gene: NA
j_gene: TRBJ2-7
CDR3nt: TGCGCCAGCAGTTCCCTAGGGGCCAGCTCCTACGAGCAGTACTTC
CDR3aa: CASSSLGASSYEQYF

abundance: NA
v_gene: TRBV9
d_gene: NA
j_gene: TRBJ2-1
CDR3nt: TGTGCCAGCAGCCCTCTTGGGACCCCCTACAATGAGCAGTTCTTC
CDR3aa: CASSPLGTPYNEQFF

abundance: NA
v_gene: TRBV6-2/TRBV6-3
d_gene: NA
j_gene: TRBJ2-3
CDR3nt: TGTGCCAGCAGTTACGGGAGGCGGGGCCCCACAGATACGCAGTATTTT
CDR3aa: CASSYGRRGPTDTQYF

abundance: NA
v_gene: TRBV4-1
d_gene: TRBD2
j_gene: TRBJ2-2
CDR3nt: TGCGCCAGCAGCCCCCTAGCGGGAGGGGTCGGGGAGCTGTTTTTT
CDR3aa: CASSPLAGGVGELFF

abundance: NA
v_gene: TRBV2
d_gene: NA
j_gene: TRBJ1-4
CDR3nt: TGTGCCAGCAGTGAAGAGCAGGCAGGGGCTAATGAAAAACTGTTTTTT
CDR3aa: CASSEEQAGANEKLFF

abundance: NA
v_gene: TRBV7-2
d_gene: NA
j_gene: TRBJ2-7
CDR3nt: TGTGCCAGCAGCTTAGTTGGCCAGGGAGAGCAGTACTTC
CDR3aa: CASSLVGQGEQYF

abundance: NA
v_gene: TRBV7-2
d_gene: NA
j_gene: TRBJ2-7
CDR3nt: TGTGCCAGCAGCTTAGCCTCTAGCTCCTACGAGCAGTACTTC
CDR3aa: CASSLASSSYEQYF

abundance: once
v_gene: TRBV18
d_gene: NA
j_gene: TRBJ2-7
CDR3nt: TGTGCCAGCTGGGCAGGGGCGGGCGAGCAGTACTTC
CDR3aa: CASWAGAGEQYF

abundance: NA
v_gene: TRBV6-5
d_gene: NA
j_gene: TRBJ1-2
CDR3nt: TGTGCCTGCCGGGGCGGAGGGATCAGCGGCTACACCTTC
CDR3aa: CACRGGGISGYTF